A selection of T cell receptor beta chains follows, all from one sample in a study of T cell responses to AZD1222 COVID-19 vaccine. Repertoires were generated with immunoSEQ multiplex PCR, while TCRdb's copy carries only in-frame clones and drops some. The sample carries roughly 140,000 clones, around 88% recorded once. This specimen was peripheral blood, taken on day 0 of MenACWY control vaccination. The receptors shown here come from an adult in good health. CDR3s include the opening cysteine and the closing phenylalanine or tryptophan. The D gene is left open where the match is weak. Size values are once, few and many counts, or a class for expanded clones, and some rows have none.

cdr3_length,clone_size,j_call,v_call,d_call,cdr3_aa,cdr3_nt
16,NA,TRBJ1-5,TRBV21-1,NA,CASSGTGTYSNQPQHF,TGTGCCAGCAGCGGGACAGGGACCTATAGCAATCAGCCCCAGCATTTT
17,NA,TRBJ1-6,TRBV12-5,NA,CASGGSGVGSYNSPLHF,TGTGCTAGTGGTGGTTCCGGGGTAGGTTCCTATAATTCACCCCTCCACTTT
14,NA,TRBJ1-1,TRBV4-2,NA,CASGTDQTVTEAFF,TGTGCCAGCGGAACAGATCAGACAGTGACTGAAGCTTTCTTT
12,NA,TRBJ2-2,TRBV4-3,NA,CASSHRSGELFF,TGCGCCAGCAGCCACCGATCCGGGGAGCTGTTTTTT
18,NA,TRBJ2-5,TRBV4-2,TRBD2,CASSQVVRLAGVSETQYF,TGTGCCAGCAGCCAAGTAGTAAGACTAGCGGGGGTGTCAGAGACCCAGTACTTC
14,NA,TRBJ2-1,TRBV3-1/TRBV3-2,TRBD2,CASSFPGLGIEQFF,TGTGCCAGCAGTTTCCCGGGACTAGGGATTGAGCAGTTCTTC
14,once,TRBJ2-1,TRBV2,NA,CASSGLGVANEQFF,TGTGCCAGCAGTGGGCTAGGAGTGGCCAATGAGCAGTTCTTC
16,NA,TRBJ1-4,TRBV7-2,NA,CASSLQGPATNEKLFF,TGTGCCAGCAGCTTACAGGGACCTGCAACTAATGAAAAACTGTTTTTT
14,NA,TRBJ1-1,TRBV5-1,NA,CASSLAGMNTEAFF,TGCGCCAGCAGCTTAGCGGGAATGAACACTGAAGCTTTCTTT
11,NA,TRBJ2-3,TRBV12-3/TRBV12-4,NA,CASSLTDTQYF,TGTGCCAGCAGTCTCACAGATACGCAGTATTTT
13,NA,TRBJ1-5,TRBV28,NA,CASSSGGNQPQHF,TGTGCCAGCAGTTCCGGGGGAAATCAGCCCCAGCATTTT
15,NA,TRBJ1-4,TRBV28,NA,CASSLPTGHDEKLFF,TGTGCCAGCAGTCTACCGACAGGTCACGATGAAAAACTGTTTTTT
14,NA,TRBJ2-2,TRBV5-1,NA,CASSLGWGTGELFF,TGCGCCAGCAGCTTGGGTTGGGGAACCGGGGAGCTGTTTTTT
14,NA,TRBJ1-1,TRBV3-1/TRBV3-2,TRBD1,CASSSGQGANEAFF,TGTGCCAGCAGCTCTGGACAGGGGGCGAATGAAGCTTTCTTT
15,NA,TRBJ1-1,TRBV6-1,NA,CASSEARGGGTEAFF,TGTGCCAGCAGTGAAGCAAGGGGTGGCGGCACTGAAGCTTTCTTT
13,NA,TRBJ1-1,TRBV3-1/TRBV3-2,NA,CASSQGANTEAFF,TGTGCCAGCAGCCAGGGGGCCAACACTGAAGCTTTCTTT
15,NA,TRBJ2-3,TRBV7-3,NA,CASSPDGGYTDTQYF,TGTGCCAGCAGCCCAGATGGGGGGTACACAGATACGCAGTATTTT
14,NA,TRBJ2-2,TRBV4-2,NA,CASSQLWRTGELFF,TGTGCCAGCAGCCAATTGTGGAGAACCGGGGAGCTGTTTTTT
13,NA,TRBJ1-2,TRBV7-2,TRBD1,CASSDRQGNGYTF,TGTGCCAGCAGCGATAGACAGGGAAATGGCTACACCTTC
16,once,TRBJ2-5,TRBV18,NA,CASSPRRAVAQETQYF,TGTGCCAGCTCACCAAGAAGGGCCGTCGCCCAAGAGACCCAGTACTTC
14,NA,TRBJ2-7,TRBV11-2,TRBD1,CASSLRDSSYEQYF,TGTGCCAGCAGCTTGAGGGACAGCTCCTACGAGCAGTACTTC
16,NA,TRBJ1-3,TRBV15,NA,CATSRDRESSGNTIYF,TGTGCCACCAGCAGAGATCGCGAGAGCTCTGGAAACACCATATATTTT
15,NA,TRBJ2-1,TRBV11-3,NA,CASSFSGLSTVEQFF,TGTGCCAGCAGCTTTTCAGGACTATCCACCGTTGAGCAGTTCTTC
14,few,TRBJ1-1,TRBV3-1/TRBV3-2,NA,CASSPLAGNTEAFF,TGTGCCAGCAGCCCCCTCGCGGGGAACACTGAAGCTTTCTTT
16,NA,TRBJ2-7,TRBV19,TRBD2,CASSPRGGSGSDEQYF,TGTGCCAGTAGTCCCCGGGGAGGTAGCGGGTCTGACGAGCAGTACTTC
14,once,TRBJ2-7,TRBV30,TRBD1,CAWSEGTASYEQYF,TGTGCCTGGAGTGAGGGGACAGCCTCCTACGAGCAGTACTTC
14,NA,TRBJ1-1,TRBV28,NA,CASSSDSGTMLAFF,TGTGCCAGCAGTTCGGACAGCGGGACTATGCTAGCTTTCTTT
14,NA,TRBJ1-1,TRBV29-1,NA,CSVPREGFNTEAFF,TGCAGCGTCCCCCGGGAAGGGTTTAACACTGAAGCTTTCTTT
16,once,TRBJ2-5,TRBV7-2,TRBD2,CASTSVRTSGEETQYF,TGTGCCAGCACCTCCGTCCGAACTAGCGGGGAAGAGACCCAGTACTTC
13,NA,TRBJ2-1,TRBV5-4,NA,CASSPPQGGEQFF,TGTGCCAGCAGCCCTCCCCAGGGAGGAGAGCAGTTCTTC
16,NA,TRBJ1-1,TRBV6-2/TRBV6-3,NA,CASSYGPGRLNTEAFF,TGTGCCAGCAGTTACGGTCCAGGACGTCTGAACACTGAAGCTTTCTTT
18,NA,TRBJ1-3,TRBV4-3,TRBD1,CASSQDLFRDSSGNTIYF,TGCGCCAGCAGCCAAGATTTGTTTCGGGACAGCTCTGGAAACACCATATATTTT
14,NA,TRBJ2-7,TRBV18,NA,CASSPSGTNYEQYF,TGTGCCAGCTCACCATCAGGGACAAATTACGAGCAGTACTTC
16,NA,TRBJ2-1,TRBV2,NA,CASSSAGGGSYNEQFF,TGTGCCAGCAGCAGTGCGGGTGGGGGCTCCTACAATGAGCAGTTCTTC
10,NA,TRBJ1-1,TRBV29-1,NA,CSVLGREAFF,TGCAGCGTTTTGGGGAGAGAAGCTTTCTTT
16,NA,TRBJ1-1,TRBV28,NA,CASRRAGDLMNTEAFF,TGTGCCAGCAGGAGGGCCGGGGACCTTATGAACACTGAAGCTTTCTTT
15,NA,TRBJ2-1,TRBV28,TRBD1,CASSFRTGYTNEQFF,TGTGCCAGCAGTTTCCGGACAGGGTATACGAATGAGCAGTTCTTC
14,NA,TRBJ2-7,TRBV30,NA,CAWSVRARAYEQYF,TGTGCCTGGAGTGTCAGGGCGCGAGCCTACGAGCAGTACTTC
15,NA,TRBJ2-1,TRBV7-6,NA,CASSLSGLTYNEQFF,TGTGCCAGCAGCTTAAGCGGATTAACTTACAATGAGCAGTTCTTC
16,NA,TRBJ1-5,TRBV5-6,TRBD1,CARGGSSGFSNQPQHF,TGTGCCAGAGGGGGCAGTTCGGGCTTTAGCAATCAGCCCCAGCATTTT
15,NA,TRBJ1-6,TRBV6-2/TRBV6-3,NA,CASSRPGTPGSPLHF,TGTGCCAGCAGTAGACCCGGGACCCCGGGTTCACCCCTCCACTTT
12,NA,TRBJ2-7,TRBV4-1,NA,CASSKSQYEQYF,TGCGCCAGCAGCAAAAGCCAATACGAGCAGTACTTC
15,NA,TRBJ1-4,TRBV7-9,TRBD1,CASSSYRGPNEKLFF,TGTGCCAGCAGCTCGTACAGGGGGCCAAATGAAAAACTGTTTTTT
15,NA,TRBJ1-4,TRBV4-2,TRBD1,CASSHETGGNEKLFF,TGTGCCAGCAGCCATGAGACAGGGGGAAATGAAAAACTGTTTTTT
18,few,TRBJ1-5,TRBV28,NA,CASSWGVAAAYSNQPQHF,TGTGCCAGCAGTTGGGGGGTAGCGGCAGCGTATAGCAATCAGCCCCAGCATTTT
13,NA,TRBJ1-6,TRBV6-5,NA,CASKGPGGSPLHF,TGTGCCAGTAAGGGTCCGGGCGGCTCACCCCTCCACTTT